These T cell receptor beta chains were read from a single sample in a study of blood T cell repertoires in COVID-19. This table comes from immunoSEQ multiplex PCR, and its TCRdb copy is limited to in-frame clones, with some not included. The sample includes about 170,000 clones, roughly 83% of them seen just once. What was sequenced was PBMCs or T cells enriched from blood (not recorded which). These receptor sequences come from a woman aged 45-59 years who had recovered from COVID-19. Each CDR3 is given with its conserved first and last residue. A D gene is named only where the DNA matches it firmly. Part of the rows lack a size; the others show once, few, many or a class for expanded clones.

TGTGCCGGCAGTCTGGCAGGTGAAGCTTTCTTT CAGSLAGEAFF TRBV6-5 NA TRBJ1-1 once 11
TGTGCCAGCAGCCCCACCGGGGGGGTCCGGGCTGAGCAGTTCTTC CASSPTGGVRAEQFF TRBV27 TRBD2 TRBJ2-1 NA 15
TGTGCCAGCATCTCCGGGGGGTCTGGAAACACCATATATTTT CASISGGSGNTIYF TRBV28 NA TRBJ1-3 few 14
TGTGCCAGCAGTTTCGGGGGTCCTGAAAAACTGTTTTTT CASSFGGPEKLFF TRBV12-3/TRBV12-4 NA TRBJ1-4 NA 13
TGTGCCACGAGACGGGGGGTTAATCCGGGCAATGAGCAGTTCTTC CATRRGVNPGNEQFF TRBV19 TRBD2 TRBJ2-1 NA 15
TGTGCCAGCAGTCGGGACAGGGGGGTCAATCAGCCCCAGCATTTT CASSRDRGVNQPQHF TRBV7-2 TRBD1 TRBJ1-5 NA 15
TGTGCCAGCAGTATCCAGATGAACACTGAAGCTTTCTTT CASSIQMNTEAFF TRBV6-2/TRBV6-3 NA TRBJ1-1 NA 13
TGTGCCAGCAGCTCCAATGTCGGCTCCTACAATGAGCAGTTCTTC CASSSNVGSYNEQFF TRBV9 NA TRBJ2-1 NA 15
TGCGCCAGCAGCGAGTCACAAGAGACCCAGTACTTC CASSESQETQYF TRBV5-1 NA TRBJ2-5 NA 12
TGTGCCAGCAGCTTAGCAGGGGCCACTGAAGCTTTCTTT CASSLAGATEAFF TRBV11-2 NA TRBJ1-1 NA 13
TGTGCCTGGAGGGGACTAGCGGGGGTGTCCAATGAGCAGTTCTTC CAWRGLAGVSNEQFF TRBV30 TRBD2 TRBJ2-1 NA 15
TGTGCCACGAAGAGCGGGGGGGCATTCAATGAGCAGTTCTTC CATKSGGAFNEQFF TRBV7-2 TRBD2 TRBJ2-1 NA 14
TGTGCCAGCAGCTTAGATAATACCGGGACTAGCATCGGGCAGTTCTTC CASSLDNTGTSIGQFF TRBV11-2 TRBD2 TRBJ2-1 NA 16
TGTGCCATCACCGAACGGGGAGGCACTGAAGCTTTCTTT CAITERGGTEAFF TRBV10-3 NA TRBJ1-1 NA 13
TGTGCCAGTAGTATAGGTGGGCGCCAGCCCCAGCATTTT CASSIGGRQPQHF TRBV19 NA TRBJ1-5 NA 13
TGTGCCACCAGCTCAGGGACTTCCTATCTCATGAACACTGAAGCTTTCTTT CATSSGTSYLMNTEAFF TRBV15 NA TRBJ1-1 NA 17
TGTGCCATCAGAAGACAGGGGGCGAACACAGATACGCAGTATTTT CAIRRQGANTDTQYF TRBV10-3 TRBD1 TRBJ2-3 NA 15
TGTGCCAGCTCACCACCGAGGCCGGGACAAGAAGCCTCCTATAATTCACCCCTCCACTTT CASSPPRPGQEASYNSPLHF TRBV18 NA TRBJ1-6 NA 20
TGTGCCAGCAGTGAAAGACAGCCCAAGGACTATGGCTACACCTTC CASSERQPKDYGYTF TRBV6-1 NA TRBJ1-2 NA 15
TGCGCCAGCAGCGAGGGGACTTACACCGGGGAGCTGTTTTTT CASSEGTYTGELFF TRBV5-1 NA TRBJ2-2 once 14
TGTGCCAGCAGCCGCGGGCGGACAGGGGGCACCGGGGAGCTGTTTTTT CASSRGRTGGTGELFF TRBV7-9 TRBD1 TRBJ2-2 once 16
TGTGCCAGTAGTATTCGGTCGGGGTTAGAAACAGGGAGGGAACAAGAGACCCAGTACTTC CASSIRSGLETGREQETQYF TRBV19 NA TRBJ2-5 NA 20
TGTGCCACCTCACTAGCGGGACGAGGCGATGAGCAGTTCTTC CATSLAGRGDEQFF TRBV24-1 TRBD2 TRBJ2-1 NA 14
TGTGCCAGTTCCAATCCGGGGGGGCGAAGTTCGGGCTACACCTTC CASSNPGGRSSGYTF TRBV6-5 NA TRBJ1-2 NA 15
TGTGCCAGCAGTTCGCCGGGACAGACTAAAGAGACCCAGTACTTC CASSSPGQTKETQYF TRBV28 TRBD1 TRBJ2-5 NA 15
TGTGCCAGTAGTTCGAGGATTGCTGGAAACACCATATATTTT CASSSRIAGNTIYF TRBV19 NA TRBJ1-3 NA 14
TGTGCCAGCATCCCCTGGGCCGAGGGTAACTATGGCTACACCTTC CASIPWAEGNYGYTF TRBV6-5 NA TRBJ1-2 NA 15
TGCGCCAGCAGCTTGGACCGGGAATTTGATGGCTACACCTTC CASSLDREFDGYTF TRBV5-1 NA TRBJ1-2 NA 14
TGTGCCAGCAGGCCTAGGACTAGCGGGGGCCCAGATACGCAGTATTTT CASRPRTSGGPDTQYF TRBV28 TRBD2 TRBJ2-3 NA 16
TGTGCCAGCCGGTTCGGGACACCAGATCAGCCCCAGCATTTT CASRFGTPDQPQHF TRBV2 NA TRBJ1-5 NA 14
TGTGCCAGCAGCGTGGGCGGGGGGCACCAAGAGACCCAGTACTTC CASSVGGGHQETQYF TRBV7-7 TRBD2 TRBJ2-5 NA 15
TGTGCCAGCAGCCCACCCTCACAGGGGAGAAACACTGAAGCTTTCTTT CASSPPSQGRNTEAFF TRBV7-8 TRBD1 TRBJ1-1 NA 16
TGTGCCAGCACCCAGGTCCGTGGAAACACCATATATTTT CASTQVRGNTIYF TRBV28 NA TRBJ1-3 NA 13
TGTGCCAGCAGCTTAGCGCTAGGGGCGAACACTGAAGCTTTCTTT CASSLALGANTEAFF TRBV7-9 NA TRBJ1-1 NA 15
TGTGCCAGCAGCTTAGAGCCCACCGGCGGGGCAGAAGGCTATGGCTACACCTTC CASSLEPTGGAEGYGYTF TRBV7-2 NA TRBJ1-2 NA 18
TGCGCCAGCAGCCAAGAAAAAGGGGGTGGTGGCTACACCTTC CASSQEKGGGGYTF TRBV4-3 NA TRBJ1-2 NA 14
TGTGCCAGCAGTTACTCGAGAACAGGGGACGGAAACACCATATATTTT CASSYSRTGDGNTIYF TRBV6-5 TRBD1 TRBJ1-3 many 16
TGTGCCAGCCTTTCGGGGGGCAATGAGCAGTTCTTC CASLSGGNEQFF TRBV12-3/TRBV12-4 TRBD2 TRBJ2-1 NA 12
TGCGCCAGCAGTCTCGCGAGCTCCTATAATTCACCCCTCCACTTT CASSLASSYNSPLHF TRBV23-1 NA TRBJ1-6 NA 15
TGTGCCAGCAGCCAAGACGGACTAGGTACAGATACGCAGTATTTT CASSQDGLGTDTQYF TRBV4-2 TRBD2 TRBJ2-3 NA 15
TGTGCCAGTTCGGTTTTGAACACTGAAGCTTTCTTT CASSVLNTEAFF TRBV19 NA TRBJ1-1 once 12
TGTGCCAGCAGCCCGGGGGAAAAACTGTTTTTT CASSPGEKLFF TRBV11-2 NA TRBJ1-4 NA 11